This T cell receptor beta chain is drawn from a study of T cells in Graves' hyperthyroidism and ophthalmopathy. Amplification targeted TCR beta CDR3 regions from RNA transcripts. The primer set for the first-round RT-PCR of the TCR CDR3 was HTBI. TCRdb analysed the multiplex PCR reads with MiXCR anew, one entry per CDR3 protein. The sample yields approximately 640,000 distinct CDR3 sequences, 40% to 55% seen once. This clonotype was seen once. This CDR3 is 13 amino acids long. The V gene's germline CDR1 is DFQATT and CDR2 SNEGSKA (reference sequence). Trimming removed 2 bases from V and 3 bases from J, with 10 bases in between.

The sequence was obtained from an adult man with Graves' disease, either hyperthyroidism or ophthalmopathy (not recorded which). The source material was peripheral blood or thyroid tissue (not recorded which). The chain links TRBV20-1 to TRBJ1-2; no clear D gene. CDR3: CSARTPGDYGYTF. The CDR3 DNA follows: TGCAGTGCTAGAACCCCTGGGGACTATGGCTACACCTTC.